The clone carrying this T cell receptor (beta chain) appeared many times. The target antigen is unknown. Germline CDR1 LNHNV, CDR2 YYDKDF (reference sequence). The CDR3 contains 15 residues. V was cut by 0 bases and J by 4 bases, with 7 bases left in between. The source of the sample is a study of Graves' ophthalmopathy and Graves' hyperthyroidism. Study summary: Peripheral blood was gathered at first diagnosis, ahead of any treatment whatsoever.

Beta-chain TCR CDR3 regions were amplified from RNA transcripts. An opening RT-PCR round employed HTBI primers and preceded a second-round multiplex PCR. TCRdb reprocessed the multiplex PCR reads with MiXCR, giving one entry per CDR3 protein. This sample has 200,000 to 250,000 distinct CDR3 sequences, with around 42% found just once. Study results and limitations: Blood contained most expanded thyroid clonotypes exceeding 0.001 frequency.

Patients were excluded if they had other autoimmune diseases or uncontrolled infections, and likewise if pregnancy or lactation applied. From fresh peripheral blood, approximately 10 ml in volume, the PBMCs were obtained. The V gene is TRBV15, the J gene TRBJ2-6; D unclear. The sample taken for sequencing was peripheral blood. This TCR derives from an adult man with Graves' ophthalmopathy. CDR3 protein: CATSRDVGGANVLTF. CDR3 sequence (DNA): TGTGCCACCAGCAGAGATGTGGGGGGGGCCAACGTCCTGACTTTC.